Below are 17 T cell receptor beta chains sequenced from a single sample in a study of T cell responses to AZD1222 COVID-19 vaccine. The assay was immunoSEQ multiplex PCR, and TCRdb's table has in-frame clones only and misses some. The table lists about 140,000 clones, roughly 92% of them singletons. This specimen consisted of peripheral blood, obtained 28 days after the second AZD1222 dose. The receptors originated from an adult who received the AZD1222 COVID-19 vaccine.

V usage is TRBV28 and J usage is TRBJ1-5, with no clear D. V was pared by 3 bases and J by 5 bases, with 11 bases between. Germline V gene sequence: CDR1 MDHEN, CDR2 SYDVKM. This CDR3 is built from 14 residues. The CDR3 loop reads CASSFMGLYQPQHF. As DNA, the CDR3 is TGTGCCAGCAGTTTTATGGGATTATATCAGCCCCAGCATTTT.

The chain carries TRBV4-2 and TRBJ2-7; TRBD2 matches 7 bases. Germline V gives CDR1 LGHNA, CDR2 YNFKEQ. The V and J ends lost 0 bases and 7 bases, in that order; junction bases with no gene match: 9. This CDR3 comprises 15 residues. The CDR3 loop reads CASSQDRAGEREQYF. CDR3 bases: TGTGCCAGCAGCCAAGATCGGGCGGGAGAGAGGGAGCAGTACTTC.

The chain has TRBV3-1 (or the pseudogene TRBV3-2) and TRBJ2-7; D gene ambiguous. From germline, CDR1 is LGHDT and CDR2 YNNKEL (reference sequence). The CDR3 contains 13 residues. Trimming removed 1 base at V and 3 bases at J, with 7 bases between. CDR3 sequence: CASSQGGNYEQYF. The CDR3, as DNA: TGTGCCAGCAGCCAAGGCGGTAACTACGAGCAGTACTTC.

For the CDR3, the DNA is TGTGCCAGCAGTTCGGACAGGGGTAACTCCTACGAGCAGTACTTC. This gives the protein CASSSDRGNSYEQYF. This chain uses TRBV28 with TRBJ2-7; 9 bases fit TRBD1. In germline, CDR1 is MDHEN, CDR2 SYDVKM. Trimming took 4 bases from V and 0 from J; bases not matched to a gene: 4. The CDR3 is made up of 15 amino acids.

The rearrangement links TRBV27 to TRBJ2-1; 10 bases map to TRBD2. The V gene end was trimmed by 2 bases and the J gene end by 6 bases; junction bases not matched to a gene: 16. CDR1 and CDR2 (germline): MNHEY, SMNVEV (reference sequence). The CDR3 runs 19 residues. CDR3: CASSLILGGSSGSANEQFF. The CDR3 DNA is TGTGCCAGCAGTTTAATCTTGGGGGGCTCTAGCGGGAGCGCCAATGAGCAGTTCTTC.

The V gene is TRBV13, the J gene TRBJ2-5; 10 bases align to TRBD1. V lost 5 bases and J lost 7; bases outside the gene matches: 16. The CDR3 length is 17 residues. CDR1 and CDR2 from the germline V gene are PRHDT and FYEKMQ (reference sequence). The CDR3 reads CASSTRQGARGKGTQYF. CDR3 sequence (DNA): TGTGCCAGCAGCACCAGACAGGGGGCGAGGGGCAAGGGGACCCAGTACTTC.

The chain recombines TRBV4-2 with TRBJ2-5; the match to TRBD2 covers 9 bases. The CDR3 consists of 16 residues. Unmatched junction bases numbered 7, after V lost 0 bases and J lost 5 bases. Germline CDR1 and CDR2: LGHNA and YNFKEQ. The CDR3 region has the DNA TGTGCCAGCAGCCAAGAGAGGGCTAGCGGGGCGGAGACCCAGTACTTC. Residues: CASSQERASGAETQYF.

This rearrangement joins TRBV5-1 to TRBJ1-4, with D perhaps matching TRBD1 (6 bases). The length of the CDR3 is 15 residues. V was clipped by 3 bases and J by 2 bases, with 11 bases between them. Germline V CDR1 and CDR2: SGHRS, YFSETQ. In DNA, the CDR3 is TGCGCCAGCAGCTGGGGGGGCCGGACTAATGAAAAACTGTTTTTT. This translates into CASSWGGRTNEKLFF.

The V and J genes are TRBV5-6 and TRBJ1-2; weak D call: TRBD1 (5 bases). CDR1 and CDR2 from the germline V gene are SGHDT and YYEEEE. The V end was cut by 2 bases, the J end by 7 bases, with 9 bases between. This CDR3 spans 12 amino acids. CDR3: CASSFARVGYTF. DNA of the CDR3: TGTGCCAGCAGCTTTGCCAGGGTTGGCTACACCTTC. The variable domain in full, completed from reference TRBV5-6 and TRBJ1-2, reads DAGVTQSPTHLIKTRGQQVTLRCSPKSGHDTVSWYQQALGQGPQFIFQYYEEEERQRGNFPDRFSGHQFPNYSSELNVNALLLGDSALYLCASSFARVGYTFGSGTRLTVV.

The CDR3 DNA reads as TGTGCCAGCAGAGAGACAGGGAGCGGCAATCAGCCCCAGCATTTT. Translation gives CASRETGSGNQPQHF. The V gene is TRBV28, the J gene TRBJ1-5; 7 nucleotides line up with TRBD1. Germline CDR1 MDHEN, CDR2 SYDVKM. J lost 2 bases, V lost 6 bases, and 7 bases had no gene match. This CDR3 is 15 amino acids long.

The chain links TRBV12-3 or TRBV12-4 to TRBJ1-1; D may be TRBD1 (6 bases). The CDR3 consists of 13 residues. V gave up 1 base and J gave up 8 bases, with 11 bases separating them. For the CDR3, the DNA is TGTGCCAGCAGTTTAGTAGTAGGGGGAGAAGCTTTCTTT. Encoded protein: CASSLVVGGEAFF.

The rearrangement uses TRBV27 and TRBJ1-2, with D hard to call. The germline gives CDR1 MNHEY, CDR2 SMNVEV (reference sequence). The CDR3 covers 13 residues. V shed 3 bases and J shed 8 bases, with 13 bases lying between them. The CDR3: CASSLEGLSGYTF. Written as DNA, the CDR3 is TGTGCCAGCAGTTTGGAGGGTTTGAGCGGCTACACCTTC.

V and J are TRBV7-2 and TRBJ2-2, with D hard to call. V was trimmed by 2 bases and J by 8 bases, leaving 3 bases between them. In germline, CDR1 is SGHTA, CDR2 FQGNSA. The CDR3 has 11 amino acids. CDR3 DNA sequence: TGTGCCAGCAGCTTAAGAGGGGAGCTGTTTTTT. It encodes CASSLRGELFF.

This clone was detected only once. V and J are TRBV5-1 and TRBJ1-1, with 7 bases that match TRBD1. The CDR3 runs 14 residues. V lost 6 bases to trimming and J lost 0 bases; unmatched junction nucleotides: 5. CDR1 SGHRS and CDR2 YFSETQ come from the germline V gene. Here the CDR3 DNA reads TGCGCCAGCATGGGAGGGGGCATGAACACTGAAGCTTTCTTT. This encodes CASMGGGMNTEAFF.

The J gene is TRBJ2-5, the V gene TRBV4-2; D ambiguous. V shed 5 bases and J shed 5 bases, with 15 bases lying between them. From germline, CDR1 is LGHNA and CDR2 YNFKEQ. The CDR3 consists of 14 residues. CDR3 nucleotides: TGTGCCAGCAGCAGTGGAATCAGGACGGAGACCCAGTACTTC. It yields the protein CASSSGIRTETQYF.

This rearrangement joins TRBV6-1 to TRBJ1-2, with a weak D call TRBD1 (5 bases). The CDR3 has 13 residues. V lost 2 bases, J lost 7 bases, and 11 bases lay in between. Per the germline V gene, CDR1 is MNHNS and CDR2 is SASEGT. In nucleotides, the CDR3 is TGTGCCAGCAGTGAAACGTTCGGGGCTGGCTACACCTTC. This sequence encodes CASSETFGAGYTF.

The chain joins TRBV25-1 to TRBJ2-7, with 7 bases matching TRBD2. The CDR3 consists of 15 residues. Trimming took 1 base from V and 5 from J; bases not matched to a gene: 8. Per germline, CDR1 MGHDK and CDR2 SYGVNS. In nucleotides, the CDR3 is TGTGCCAGCAGTGAATCGGTTGGCGGGAGCGACGAGCAGTACTTC. It encodes CASSESVGGSDEQYF.